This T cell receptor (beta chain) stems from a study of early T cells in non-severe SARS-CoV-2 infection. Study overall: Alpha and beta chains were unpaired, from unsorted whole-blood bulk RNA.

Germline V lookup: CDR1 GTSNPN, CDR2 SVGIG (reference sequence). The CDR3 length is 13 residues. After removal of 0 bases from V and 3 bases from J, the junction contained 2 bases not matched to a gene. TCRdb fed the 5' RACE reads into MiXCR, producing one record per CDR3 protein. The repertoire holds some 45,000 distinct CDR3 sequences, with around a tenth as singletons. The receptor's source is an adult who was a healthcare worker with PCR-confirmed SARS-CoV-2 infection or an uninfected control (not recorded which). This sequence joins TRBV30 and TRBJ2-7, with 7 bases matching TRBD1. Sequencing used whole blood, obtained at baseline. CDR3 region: CAWSVAGGYEQYF. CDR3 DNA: TGTGCCTGGAGTGTGGCAGGGGGCTACGAGCAGTACTTC.